The entry that follows covers one T cell receptor (beta chain) sequence. The antigen remains undetermined. Germline CDR1 reads MNHNY; CDR2 reads SVGAGI (reference sequence). The ends were cut back, 2 bases at V and 4 bases at J, with 11 bases in the middle. The CDR3 extends over 14 amino acids. Repertoires were generated with immunoSEQ multiplex PCR, while TCRdb's copy carries only in-frame clones and drops some. The sample includes 120,000 or so clones, nearly 90% of them seen just once. This entry is derived from a study of T cell responses to AZD1222 COVID-19 vaccine. Study observations and caveats: The span of vaccine-associated CD4 TCRs extended across spike, with dominance at 160-218 and 743-854. Clonal diversity may have been underestimated in mostly white British donors.

The clonotype was recovered from an adult in good health. The rearrangement uses TRBV6-6 and TRBJ1-1; a possible D gene is TRBD1 (6 bases). Sequenced here: peripheral blood, sampled on day 0 of AZD1222 vaccination. The CDR3: CASSYEGGATEAFF. The DNA for the CDR3 is TGTGCCAGCAGTTACGAAGGGGGGGCCACTGAAGCTTTCTTT.